These 2 T cell receptor beta chains share one sample of origin, sequenced in a study of CD8 T cells in Susac syndrome. The authors reverse transcribed about 0.5 to 1 ug RNA with random hexamers. TCRdb independently ran MiXCR on the immunoSEQ multiplex PCR reads; one entry per CDR3 protein. The table lists roughly 160,000 distinct CDR3 sequences, more than 95% of them singletons. Sequencing was carried out using CD4+ T cells from PBMCs. The receptors come from a human donor with Susac syndrome.

V usage is TRBV5-4 and J usage is TRBJ1-1; D remains unclear. Germline lookup yields CDR1 SGHNT and CDR2 YYREEE (reference sequence). The CDR3 totals 13 residues. V dropped 1 base and J dropped 1 base, with 5 bases sitting between them. CDR3 sequence reads: CASSLTRNTEAFF. CDR3 in DNA: TGTGCCAGCAGCTTGACTAGGAACACTGAAGCTTTCTTT.

The chain combines TRBV5-1 with TRBJ1-5, with D unclear. Deletions cut 5 bases from V and 2 bases from J, with 8 bases between. The CDR3 covers 13 residues. Germline V gives CDR1 SGHRS, CDR2 YFSETQ. DNA of the CDR3: TGCGCCAGCAGAGCTGAGGGCAATCAGCCCCAGCATTTT. Its protein product is CASRAEGNQPQHF.